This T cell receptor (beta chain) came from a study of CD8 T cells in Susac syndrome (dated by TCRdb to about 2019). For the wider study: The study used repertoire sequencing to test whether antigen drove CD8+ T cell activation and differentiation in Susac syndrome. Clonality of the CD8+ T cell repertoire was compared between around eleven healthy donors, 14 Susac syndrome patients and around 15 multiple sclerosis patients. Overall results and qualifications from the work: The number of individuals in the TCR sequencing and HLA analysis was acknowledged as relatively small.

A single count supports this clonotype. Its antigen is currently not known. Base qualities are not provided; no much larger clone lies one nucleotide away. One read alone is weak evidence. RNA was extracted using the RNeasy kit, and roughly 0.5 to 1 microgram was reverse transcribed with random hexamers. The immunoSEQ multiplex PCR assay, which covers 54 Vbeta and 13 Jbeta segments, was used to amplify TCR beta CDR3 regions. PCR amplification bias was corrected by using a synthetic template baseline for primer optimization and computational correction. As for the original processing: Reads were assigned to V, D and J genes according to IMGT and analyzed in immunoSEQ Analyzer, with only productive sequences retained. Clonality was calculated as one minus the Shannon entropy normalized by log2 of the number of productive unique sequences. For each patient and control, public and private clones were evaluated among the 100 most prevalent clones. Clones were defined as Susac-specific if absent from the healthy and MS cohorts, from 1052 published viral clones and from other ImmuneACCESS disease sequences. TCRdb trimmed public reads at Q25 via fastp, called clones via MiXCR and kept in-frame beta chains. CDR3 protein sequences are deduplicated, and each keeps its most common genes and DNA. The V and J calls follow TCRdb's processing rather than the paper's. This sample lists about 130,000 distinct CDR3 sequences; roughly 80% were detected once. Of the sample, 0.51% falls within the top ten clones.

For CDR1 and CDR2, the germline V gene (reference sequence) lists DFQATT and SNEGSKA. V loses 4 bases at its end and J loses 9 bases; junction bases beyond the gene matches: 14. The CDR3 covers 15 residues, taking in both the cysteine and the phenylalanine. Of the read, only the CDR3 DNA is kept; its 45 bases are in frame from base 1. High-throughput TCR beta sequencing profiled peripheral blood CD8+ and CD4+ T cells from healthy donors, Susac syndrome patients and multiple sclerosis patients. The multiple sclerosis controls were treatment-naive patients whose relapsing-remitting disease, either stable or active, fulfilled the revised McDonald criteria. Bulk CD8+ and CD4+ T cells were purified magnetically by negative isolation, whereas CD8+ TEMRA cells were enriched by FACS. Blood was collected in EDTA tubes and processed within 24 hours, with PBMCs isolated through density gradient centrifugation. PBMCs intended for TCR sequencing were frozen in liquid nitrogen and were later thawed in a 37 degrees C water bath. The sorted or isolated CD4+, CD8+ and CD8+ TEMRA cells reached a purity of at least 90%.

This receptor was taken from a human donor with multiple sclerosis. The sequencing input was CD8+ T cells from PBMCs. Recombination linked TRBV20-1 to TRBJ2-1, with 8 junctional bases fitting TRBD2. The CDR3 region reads CSAMSVLAGRGEQFF. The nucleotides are TGCAGTGCTATGTCGGTTTTAGCGGGAAGGGGTGAGCAGTTCTTC.